The clone carrying this T cell receptor beta chain was recorded at least ten times. Its specificity is unknown. This CDR3 spans 13 amino acids. The germline V gene has CDR1 KGHSH and CDR2 LQKENI. Trimming took off 3 bases at V and 2 bases at J, with 7 bases between the two ends. Profiles of TCR beta VDJ and CDR3 were generated from a genomic DNA template. TCRdb re-called the reads through MiXCR, storing one row per CDR3 protein. In the table there are 250,000 to 350,000 distinct CDR3 sequences, around 60% of which are singletons. The source of the sample is a study of CD8+CD57+ T cells in acquired aplastic anemia. Study-level information: The sorted CD4+ and CD8+ cells yielded an average roughly 3 ug of DNA.

General study findings and limits: Patients did not significantly differ from controls in CD8+ Simpson's diversity. Patients had around 30 CD8+ CDR3 sequences in common with controls (the shared set).

The origin of this receptor is a human donor with severe aplastic anemia or a healthy control (not recorded which). V is TRBV18 and J is TRBJ1-2, with D possibly being TRBD1 (5 bases). The specimen was sorted CD4+, CD8+, or CD8+CD57+ T cells (not recorded which) from PBMCs. The CDR3 DNA reads as TGTGCCAGCTCACCGACAGCGAACTATGGCTACACCTTC. This gives the protein CASSPTANYGYTF.